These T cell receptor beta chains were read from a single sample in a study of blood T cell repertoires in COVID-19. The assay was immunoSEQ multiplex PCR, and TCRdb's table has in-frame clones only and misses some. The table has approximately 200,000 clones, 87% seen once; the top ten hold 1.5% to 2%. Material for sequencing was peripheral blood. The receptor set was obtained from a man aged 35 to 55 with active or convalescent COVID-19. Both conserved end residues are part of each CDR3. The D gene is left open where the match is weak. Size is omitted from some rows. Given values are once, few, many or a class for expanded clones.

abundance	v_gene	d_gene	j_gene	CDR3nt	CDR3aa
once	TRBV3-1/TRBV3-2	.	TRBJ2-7	TGTGCCAGCAGCCACGGGGCCTACGAGCAGTACTTC	CASSHGAYEQYF
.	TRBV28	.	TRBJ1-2	TGTGCCAGCAGTCTCATCGACAGTTACTATGGCTACACCTTC	CASSLIDSYYGYTF
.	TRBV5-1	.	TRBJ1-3	TGCGCCAGCAGCCTGGCGGAGTCTGGAAACACCATATATTTT	CASSLAESGNTIYF
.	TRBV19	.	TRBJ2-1	TGTGCCAGTAGTATAGGAGGACAGTCCAATGAGCAGTTCTTC	CASSIGGQSNEQFF
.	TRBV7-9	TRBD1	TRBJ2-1	TGTGCCAGCAGCTACCACTTGGGACAGGGGGCCCGGAATGAGCAGTTCTTC	CASSYHLGQGARNEQFF
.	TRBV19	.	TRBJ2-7	TGTGCCAGTAACGCCCCCGGGCGGGGAGTCTACGAGCAGTACTTC	CASNAPGRGVYEQYF
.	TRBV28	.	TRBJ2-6	TGTGCCAGCAGCCCAGGGTCTTCAGGGGCCAACGTCCTGACTTTC	CASSPGSSGANVLTF
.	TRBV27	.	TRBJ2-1	TGTGCCAGCAGTCAGACTTGGAATGAGCAGTTCTTC	CASSQTWNEQFF
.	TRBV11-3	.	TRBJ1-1	TGTGCCAGCAGCCTAACGTTGAACACTGAAGCTTTCTTT	CASSLTLNTEAFF
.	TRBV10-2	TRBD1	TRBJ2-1	TGCGCCAGCACCGGGACAGGGGGCAACAATGAGCAGTTCTTC	CASTGTGGNNEQFF
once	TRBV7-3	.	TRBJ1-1	TGTGCCAGCAGCTCGGTGACAATCCTCGACACTGAAGCTTTCTTT	CASSSVTILDTEAFF
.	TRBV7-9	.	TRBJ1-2	TGTGCCAGCAGCTTAGTCTCCCCGAACTATGGCTACACCTTC	CASSLVSPNYGYTF
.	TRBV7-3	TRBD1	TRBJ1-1	TGTGCCAGCAGCACGGGACAGATGAACACTGAAGCTTTCTTT	CASSTGQMNTEAFF
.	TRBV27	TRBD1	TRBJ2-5	TGTGCCAGCAGTCACACAGGGGGCGAGGAGACCCAGTACTTC	CASSHTGGEETQYF
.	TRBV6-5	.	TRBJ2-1	TGTGCCAGCAGTTACGGCAGGGACTCCTACAATGAGCAGTTCTTC	CASSYGRDSYNEQFF
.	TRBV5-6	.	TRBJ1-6	TGTGCCAGCAGCTTGACAGGCCGCTATTCACCCCTCCACTTT	CASSLTGRYSPLHF
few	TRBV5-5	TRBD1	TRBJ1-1	TGTGCCAGCAGCTGGAGGGGGCTCAACACTGAAGCTTTCTTT	CASSWRGLNTEAFF
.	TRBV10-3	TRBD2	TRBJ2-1	TGTGCCATCAGTGAGTCGACTAGCGGGAGAAATGAGCAGTTCTTC	CAISESTSGRNEQFF
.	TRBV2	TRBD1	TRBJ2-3	TGTGCCAGCAGGACAGGGGCAGATACGCAGTATTTT	CASRTGADTQYF
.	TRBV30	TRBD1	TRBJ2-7	TGTGCCTGGAGTGGTCGGGACAGCGGTTCCTACGAGCAGTACTTC	CAWSGRDSGSYEQYF
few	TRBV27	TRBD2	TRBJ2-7	TGTGCCAGCAGTTTGACCCCCCCGGGACTAGCGGGAGTCTACGAGCAGTACTTC	CASSLTPPGLAGVYEQYF
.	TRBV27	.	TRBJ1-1	TGTGCCAGCAGAGTTTTTGGGGAGAGGGCTTTCTTT	CASRVFGERAFF
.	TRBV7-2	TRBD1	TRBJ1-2	TGTGCCAGCAGCTTTATGAGACAGGGGGCACGGGGCTACACCTTC	CASSFMRQGARGYTF
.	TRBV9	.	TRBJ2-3	TGTGCCAGCAGCGTAGCAGCCCAGCTCGGAGGGACAGATACGCAGTATTTT	CASSVAAQLGGTDTQYF
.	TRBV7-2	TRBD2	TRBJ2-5	TGTGCCAGCAGCCCTAATTTAGCGGGAGGTTTGGAGACCCAGTACTTC	CASSPNLAGGLETQYF
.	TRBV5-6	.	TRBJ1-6	TGTGCCAGCAGCTTGGGTCAGGTTGCCTATAATTCACCCCTCCACTTT	CASSLGQVAYNSPLHF
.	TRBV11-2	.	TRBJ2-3	TGTGCCAGCAGCTTACGGCTGGACTTCCCCACAGATACGCAGTATTTT	CASSLRLDFPTDTQYF
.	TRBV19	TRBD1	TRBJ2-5	TGTGCCAGTAGTCTTGAGGACAGGGGACAGACCCAGTACTTC	CASSLEDRGQTQYF
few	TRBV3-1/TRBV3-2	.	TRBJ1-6	TGTGCCAGCAGCGGTCGGGGCTCCTATAATTCACCCCTCCACTTT	CASSGRGSYNSPLHF
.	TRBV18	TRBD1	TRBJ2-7	TGTGCCAGCTCACCTCAGGGGGCCGCCTACGAGCAGTACTTC	CASSPQGAAYEQYF
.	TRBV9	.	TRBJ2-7	TGTGCCAGCAGCGTTACGGACACAGGGTGGAGCGAGCAGTACTTC	CASSVTDTGWSEQYF
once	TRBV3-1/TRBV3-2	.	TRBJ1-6	TGTGCCAGCAGTGTCGACCCGGGAAATTCACCCCTCCACTTT	CASSVDPGNSPLHF
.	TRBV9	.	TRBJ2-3	TGTGCCAGCAGCGTAGAGAGCGGGCGGGGACCTACAGATACGCAGTATTTT	CASSVESGRGPTDTQYF
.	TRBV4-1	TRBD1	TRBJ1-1	TGCGCCAGCAGCCACTCTTTGACAGGGGGCACTGAAGCTTTCTTT	CASSHSLTGGTEAFF
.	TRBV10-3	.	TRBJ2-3	TGTGCCGTCTACGGTGGGGGGACGACAGATACGCAGTATTTT	CAVYGGGTTDTQYF
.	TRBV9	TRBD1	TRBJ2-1	TGTGCCAGCAGCCCCGGGGACAGCTCGTTCGTCTACAATGAGCAGTTCTTC	CASSPGDSSFVYNEQFF
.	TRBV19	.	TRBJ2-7	TGTGCCAGTAGTCCGTTTGCGCGGGCGGCTTACGAGCAGTACTTC	CASSPFARAAYEQYF
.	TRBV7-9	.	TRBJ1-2	TGTGCCAGCAGCCCGATCGCGTTGAGGAACGTCTATGGCTACACCTTC	CASSPIALRNVYGYTF
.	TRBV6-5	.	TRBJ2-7	TGTGCCATAAGGGGGGCAGGGGGTTACGAGCAGTACTTC	CAIRGAGGYEQYF
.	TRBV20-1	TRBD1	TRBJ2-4	TGCAGTGCTAGTGACAGGGGTGTCGGTGACATTCAGTACTTC	CSASDRGVGDIQYF